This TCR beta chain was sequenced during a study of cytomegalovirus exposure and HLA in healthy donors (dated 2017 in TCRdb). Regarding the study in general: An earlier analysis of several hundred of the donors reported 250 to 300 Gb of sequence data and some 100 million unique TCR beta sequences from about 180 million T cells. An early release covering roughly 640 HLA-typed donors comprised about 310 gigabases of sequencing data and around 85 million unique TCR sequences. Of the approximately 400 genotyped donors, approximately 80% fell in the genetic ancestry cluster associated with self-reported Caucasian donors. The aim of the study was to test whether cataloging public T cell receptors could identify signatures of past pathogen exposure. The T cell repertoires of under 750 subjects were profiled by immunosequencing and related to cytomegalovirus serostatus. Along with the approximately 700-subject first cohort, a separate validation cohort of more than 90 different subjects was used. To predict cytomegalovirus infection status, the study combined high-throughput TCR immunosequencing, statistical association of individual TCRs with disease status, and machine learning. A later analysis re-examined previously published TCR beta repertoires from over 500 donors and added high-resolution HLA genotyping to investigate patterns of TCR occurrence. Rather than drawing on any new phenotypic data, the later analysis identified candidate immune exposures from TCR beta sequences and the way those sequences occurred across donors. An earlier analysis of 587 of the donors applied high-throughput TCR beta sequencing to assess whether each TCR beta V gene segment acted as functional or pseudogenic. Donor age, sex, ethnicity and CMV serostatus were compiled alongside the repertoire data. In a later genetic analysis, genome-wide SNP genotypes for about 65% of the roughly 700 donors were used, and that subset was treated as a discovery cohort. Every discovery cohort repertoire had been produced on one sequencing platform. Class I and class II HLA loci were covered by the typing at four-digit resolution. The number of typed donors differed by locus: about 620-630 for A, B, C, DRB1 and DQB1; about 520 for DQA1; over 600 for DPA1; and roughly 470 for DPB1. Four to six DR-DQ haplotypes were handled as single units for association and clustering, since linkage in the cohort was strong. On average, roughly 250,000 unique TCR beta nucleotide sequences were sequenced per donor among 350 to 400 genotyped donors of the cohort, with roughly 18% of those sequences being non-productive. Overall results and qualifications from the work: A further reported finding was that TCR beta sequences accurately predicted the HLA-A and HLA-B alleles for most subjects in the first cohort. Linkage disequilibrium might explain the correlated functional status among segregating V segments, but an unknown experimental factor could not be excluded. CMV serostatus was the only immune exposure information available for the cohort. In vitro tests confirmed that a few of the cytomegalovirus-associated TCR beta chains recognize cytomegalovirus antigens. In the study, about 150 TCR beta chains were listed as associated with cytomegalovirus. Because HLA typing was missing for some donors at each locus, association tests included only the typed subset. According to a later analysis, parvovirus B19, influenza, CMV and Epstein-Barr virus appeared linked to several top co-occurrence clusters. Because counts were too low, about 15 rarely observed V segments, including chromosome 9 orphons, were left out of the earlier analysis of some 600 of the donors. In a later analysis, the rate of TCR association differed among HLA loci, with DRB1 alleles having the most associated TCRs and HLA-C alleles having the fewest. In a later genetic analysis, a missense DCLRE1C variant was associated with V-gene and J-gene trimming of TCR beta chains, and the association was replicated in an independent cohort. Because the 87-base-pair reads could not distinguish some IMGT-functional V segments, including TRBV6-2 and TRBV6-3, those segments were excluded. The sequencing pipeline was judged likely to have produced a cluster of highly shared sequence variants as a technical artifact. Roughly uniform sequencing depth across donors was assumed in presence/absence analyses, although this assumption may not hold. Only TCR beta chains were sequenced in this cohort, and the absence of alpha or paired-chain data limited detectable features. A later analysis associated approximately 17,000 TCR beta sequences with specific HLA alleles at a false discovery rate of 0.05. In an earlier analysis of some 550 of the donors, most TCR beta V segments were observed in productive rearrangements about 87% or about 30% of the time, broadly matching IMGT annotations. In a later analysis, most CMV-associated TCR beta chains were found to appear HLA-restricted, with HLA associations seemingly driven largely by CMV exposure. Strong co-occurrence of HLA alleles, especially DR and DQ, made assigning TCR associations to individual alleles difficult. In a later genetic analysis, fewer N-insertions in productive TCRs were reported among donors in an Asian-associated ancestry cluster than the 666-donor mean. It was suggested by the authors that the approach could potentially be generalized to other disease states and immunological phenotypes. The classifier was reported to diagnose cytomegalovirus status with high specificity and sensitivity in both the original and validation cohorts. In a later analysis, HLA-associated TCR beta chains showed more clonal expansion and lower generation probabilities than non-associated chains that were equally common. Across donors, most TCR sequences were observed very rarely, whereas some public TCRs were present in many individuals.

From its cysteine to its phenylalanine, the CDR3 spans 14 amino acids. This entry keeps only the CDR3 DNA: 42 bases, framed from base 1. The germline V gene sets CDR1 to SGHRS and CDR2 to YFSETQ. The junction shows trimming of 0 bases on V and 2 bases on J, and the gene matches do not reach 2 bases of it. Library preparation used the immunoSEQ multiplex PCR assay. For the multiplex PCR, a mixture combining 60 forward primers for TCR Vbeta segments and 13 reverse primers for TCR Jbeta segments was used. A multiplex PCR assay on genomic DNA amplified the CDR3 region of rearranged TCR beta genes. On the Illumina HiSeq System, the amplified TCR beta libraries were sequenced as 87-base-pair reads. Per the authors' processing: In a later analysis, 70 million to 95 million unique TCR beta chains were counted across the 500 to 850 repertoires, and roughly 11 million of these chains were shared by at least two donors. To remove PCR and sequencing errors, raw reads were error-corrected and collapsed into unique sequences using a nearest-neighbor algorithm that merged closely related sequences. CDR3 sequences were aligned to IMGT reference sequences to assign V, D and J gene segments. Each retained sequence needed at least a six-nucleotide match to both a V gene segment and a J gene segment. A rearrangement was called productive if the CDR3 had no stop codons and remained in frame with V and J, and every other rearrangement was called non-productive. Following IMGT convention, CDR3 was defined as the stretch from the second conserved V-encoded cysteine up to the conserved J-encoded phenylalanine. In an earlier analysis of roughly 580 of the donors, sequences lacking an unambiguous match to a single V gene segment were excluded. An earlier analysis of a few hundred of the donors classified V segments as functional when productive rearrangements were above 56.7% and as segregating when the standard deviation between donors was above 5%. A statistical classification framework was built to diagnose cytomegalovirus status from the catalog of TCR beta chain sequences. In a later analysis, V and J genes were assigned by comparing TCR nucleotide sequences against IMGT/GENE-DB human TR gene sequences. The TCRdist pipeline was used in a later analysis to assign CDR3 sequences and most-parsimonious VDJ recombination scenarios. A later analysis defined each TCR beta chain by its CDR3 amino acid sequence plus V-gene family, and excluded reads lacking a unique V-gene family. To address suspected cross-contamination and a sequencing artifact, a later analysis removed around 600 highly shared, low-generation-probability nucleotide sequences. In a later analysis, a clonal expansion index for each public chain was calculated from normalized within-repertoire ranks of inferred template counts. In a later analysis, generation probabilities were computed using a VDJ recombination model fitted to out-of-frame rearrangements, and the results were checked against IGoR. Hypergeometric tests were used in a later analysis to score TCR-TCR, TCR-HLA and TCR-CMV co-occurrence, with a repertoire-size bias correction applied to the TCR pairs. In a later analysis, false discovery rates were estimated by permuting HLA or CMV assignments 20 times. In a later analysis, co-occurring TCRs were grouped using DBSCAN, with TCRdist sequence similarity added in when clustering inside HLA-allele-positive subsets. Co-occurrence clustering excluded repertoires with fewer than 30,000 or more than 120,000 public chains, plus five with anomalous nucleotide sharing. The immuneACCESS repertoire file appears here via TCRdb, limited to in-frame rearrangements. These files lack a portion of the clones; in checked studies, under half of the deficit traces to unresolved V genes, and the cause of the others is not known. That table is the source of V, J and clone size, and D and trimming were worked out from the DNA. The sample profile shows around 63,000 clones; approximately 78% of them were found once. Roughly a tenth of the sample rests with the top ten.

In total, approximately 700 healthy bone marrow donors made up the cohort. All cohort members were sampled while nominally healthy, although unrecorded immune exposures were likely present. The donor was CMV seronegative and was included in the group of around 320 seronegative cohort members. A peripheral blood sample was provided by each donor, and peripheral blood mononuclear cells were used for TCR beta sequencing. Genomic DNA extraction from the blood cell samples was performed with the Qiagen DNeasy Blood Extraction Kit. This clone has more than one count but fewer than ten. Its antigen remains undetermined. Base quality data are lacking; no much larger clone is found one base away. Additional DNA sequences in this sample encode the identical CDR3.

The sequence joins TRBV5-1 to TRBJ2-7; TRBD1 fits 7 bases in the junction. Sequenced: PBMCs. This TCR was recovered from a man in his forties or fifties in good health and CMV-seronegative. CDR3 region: CASSLGQGAYEQYF. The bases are TGCGCCAGCAGCTTGGGGCAGGGGGCCTACGAGCAGTACTTC.